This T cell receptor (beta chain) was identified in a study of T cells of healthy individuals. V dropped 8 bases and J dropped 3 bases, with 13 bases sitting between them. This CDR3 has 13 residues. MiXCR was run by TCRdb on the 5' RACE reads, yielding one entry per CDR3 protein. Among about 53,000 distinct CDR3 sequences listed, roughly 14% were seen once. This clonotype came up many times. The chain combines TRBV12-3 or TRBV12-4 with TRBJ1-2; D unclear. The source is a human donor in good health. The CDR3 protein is CASRRAGDYGYTF. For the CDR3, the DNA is TGTGCCAGCCGTAGGGCCGGGGACTATGGCTACACCTTC.